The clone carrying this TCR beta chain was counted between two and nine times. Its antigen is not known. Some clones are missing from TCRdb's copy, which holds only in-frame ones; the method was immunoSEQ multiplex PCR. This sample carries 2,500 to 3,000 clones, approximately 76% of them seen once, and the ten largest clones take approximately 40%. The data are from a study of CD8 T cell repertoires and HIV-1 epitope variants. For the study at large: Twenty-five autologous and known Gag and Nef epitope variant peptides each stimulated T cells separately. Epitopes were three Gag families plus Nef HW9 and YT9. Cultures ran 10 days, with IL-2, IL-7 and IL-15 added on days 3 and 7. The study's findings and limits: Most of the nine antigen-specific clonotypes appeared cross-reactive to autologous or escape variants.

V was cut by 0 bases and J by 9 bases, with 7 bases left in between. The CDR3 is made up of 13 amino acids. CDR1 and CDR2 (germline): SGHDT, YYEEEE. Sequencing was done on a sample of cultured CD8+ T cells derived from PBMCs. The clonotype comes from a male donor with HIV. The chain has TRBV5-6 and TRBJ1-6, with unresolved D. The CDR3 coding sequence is TGTGCCAGCAGCTTGGGTGCGGTTTCACCCCTCCACTTT. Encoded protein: CASSLGAVSPLHF.